These T cell receptor beta chains were read from a single sample in a study of cytomegalovirus exposure and HLA in healthy donors. Sequenced by immunoSEQ multiplex PCR; TCRdb stores in-frame clones only, minus some. This sample has some 130,000 clones; 70% to 75% occur once, and the top ten carry approximately 7.2%. Sequenced: PBMCs. These TCRs come from a male donor in good health and CMV-seronegative. CDR3s leave out the opening cysteine and the closing phenylalanine or tryptophan. Fields, in order: V gene, J gene, CDR3 protein.

TRBV29-1,TRBJ2-5,SVKAVREAQY
TRBV10-3,TRBJ2-3,AISEEGVTQY
TRBV7-2,TRBJ2-3,ASSLAQGPDTQY
TRBV6-6,TRBJ1-2,AHALQGSNYGYT
TRBV7-2,TRBJ1-1,ASSQWTGGVTEAF
TRBV6-1,TRBJ2-1,ATLDSRGNEQF
TRBV7-9,TRBJ2-3,ASSPGGRDTQY
TRBV19,TRBJ2-1,ASNGGVGSDEQF
TRBV30,TRBJ2-3,AWSRVASTDTQY
TRBV28,TRBJ2-7,ASSPPTSYEQY
TRBV4-2,TRBJ2-1,ASSQDSLAGGLLYNEQF
TRBV30,TRBJ2-7,AWLSDPSYEQY
TRBV4-3,TRBJ1-3,ASSHDRDPGNTIY
TRBV7-9,TRBJ2-2,SSSSQDSSNTGELF
TRBV7-5,TRBJ2-5,ASGVDGTVSETQY
TRBV28,TRBJ2-1,ASSYRTSGKGPKQQF
TRBV27,TRBJ2-7,ASSASGRVYEQY
TRBV5-5,TRBJ2-5,ASSFADRVETQY
TRBV7-9,TRBJ2-7,ASSSQGGTGRLAGGEQY
TRBV6-1,TRBJ2-5,ASIRSRGETQY
TRBV4-1,TRBJ2-7,ASSQYLAERGYEQY
TRBV19,TRBJ2-3,ASSIGESDTQY
TRBV18,TRBJ1-6,ASSNRNSPLH
TRBV7-2,TRBJ1-1,ASSPGQANTEAF
TRBV5-1,TRBJ1-1,ASSLGPEGLGSGEAF
TRBV14,TRBJ1-6,ASSDPGTGNSPLH
TRBV7-2,TRBJ2-1,ASSSTGLEQF
TRBV19,TRBJ1-5,ASSIIGADNQPQH
TRBV4-3,TRBJ1-3,ASSQDRKGAGNTIY
TRBV28,TRBJ1-4,ASISGGQGNEKLF
TRBV4-3,TRBJ1-5,ASSQDRQGGNQPQH
TRBV7-2,TRBJ1-1,ASSPQMNTEAF
TRBV4-1,TRBJ2-5,ASSPTYSGGAGETQY
TRBV28,TRBJ2-7,ASSLRVTLAGAISYEQY
TRBV29-1,TRBJ2-6,SVRTTGANALT
TRBV9,TRBJ2-7,ASSATADGYEQY
TRBV7-6,TRBJ2-5,ASSLGTSVETQY
TRBV19,TRBJ2-6,ASSMSDSGANVLT
TRBV11-1,TRBJ2-4,ASSPRGKNIQY
TRBV28,TRBJ2-7,ASSPLTSGGLFEQY
TRBV5-4,TRBJ1-1,ASSAETGRNTEAF
TRBV9,TRBJ2-3,ASSVGGVGVDTQY
TRBV4-2,TRBJ1-4,ASSQGIQAIEKLF
TRBV9,TRBJ2-7,ASSVEVAADEQY
TRBV4-3,TRBJ2-2,ASSHAGTSFGELF
TRBV27,TRBJ2-3,ASSPLAGGGTDTQY
TRBV9,TRBJ2-7,ASSVDVSGSFVNEQY
TRBV5-1,TRBJ2-5,ASSLAGTSGRYETQY
TRBV18,TRBJ2-1,ASSPPPLSNNEQF
TRBV29-1,TRBJ2-7,SVEGEADEQY
TRBV7-6,TRBJ2-1,ASSLGRAGANEQF
TRBV7-2,TRBJ2-7,ASSTPGQGFGEQY
TRBV7-9,TRBJ2-3,SSSLNPGRGTDTQY
TRBV10-3,TRBJ2-7,AISEYPDRDEQY
TRBV9,TRBJ1-2,ASSPSGRGGGYT
TRBV28,TRBJ2-5,ASSSWTSGTQETQY
TRBV28,TRBJ2-3,ASTPSLGGSSVDTQY
TRBV5-8,TRBJ2-1,ASSSTRLTYNEQF
TRBV18,TRBJ1-1,ASSSITGSGTEAF
TRBV7-6,TRBJ2-2,ASTTMAGGPALQSAGELF